This TCR beta chain derives from a study of blood T cell repertoires in COVID-19. In the source study's methods: Amplification of reference gene primers was used by the study to estimate nucleated cell counts. Clones were read by immunoSEQ multiplex PCR, and TCRdb kept only the in-frame ones, dropping some. V, J and clone size reflect that table, while D and trimming were determined from the DNA. The profile shows some 270,000 clones, around nine tenths of them singletons. CDR1 LGHDT and CDR2 YNNKEL come from the germline V gene (reference sequence). The CDR3 sequence is 17 residues long. The V end lost 0 bases, the J end lost 0 bases, and 12 bases lay between the germline ends.

V gene TRBV3-1 (or the pseudogene TRBV3-2) combines with J gene TRBJ2-1; TRBD2 might be the D (5 bases). The clonotype comes from a man in his fifties with acute or convalescent COVID-19. The sample consisted of peripheral blood. The CDR3 DNA reads as TGTGCCAGCAGCCAAGAGGGAGACGGATACTCCTACAATGAGCAGTTCTTC. The encoded protein is CASSQEGDGYSYNEQFF.